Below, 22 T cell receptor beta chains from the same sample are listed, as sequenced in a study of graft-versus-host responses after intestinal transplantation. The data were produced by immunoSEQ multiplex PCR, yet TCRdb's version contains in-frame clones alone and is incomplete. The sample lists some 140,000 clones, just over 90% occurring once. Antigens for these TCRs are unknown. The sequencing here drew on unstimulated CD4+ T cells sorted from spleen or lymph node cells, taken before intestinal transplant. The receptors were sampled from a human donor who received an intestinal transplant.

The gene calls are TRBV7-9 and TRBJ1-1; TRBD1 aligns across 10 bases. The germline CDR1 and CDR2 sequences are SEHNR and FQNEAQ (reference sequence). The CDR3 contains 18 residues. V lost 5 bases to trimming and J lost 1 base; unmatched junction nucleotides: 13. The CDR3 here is CASSHALWDRGTNTEAFF. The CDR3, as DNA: TGTGCCAGCAGCCACGCATTGTGGGACAGGGGAACGAACACTGAAGCTTTCTTT.

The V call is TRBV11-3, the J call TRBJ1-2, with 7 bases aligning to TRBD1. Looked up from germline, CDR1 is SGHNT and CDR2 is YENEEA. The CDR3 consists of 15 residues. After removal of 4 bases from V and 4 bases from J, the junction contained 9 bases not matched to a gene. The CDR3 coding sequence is TGTGCCAGCAGCTCCGATACCTGGACAGGCTATGGCTACACCTTC. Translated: CASSSDTWTGYGYTF.

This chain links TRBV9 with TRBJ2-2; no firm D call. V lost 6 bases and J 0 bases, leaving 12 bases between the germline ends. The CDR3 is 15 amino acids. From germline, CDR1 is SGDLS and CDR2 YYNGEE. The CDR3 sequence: CASTPWPANTGELFF. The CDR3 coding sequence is TGTGCCAGCACCCCCTGGCCAGCGAACACCGGGGAGCTGTTTTTT.

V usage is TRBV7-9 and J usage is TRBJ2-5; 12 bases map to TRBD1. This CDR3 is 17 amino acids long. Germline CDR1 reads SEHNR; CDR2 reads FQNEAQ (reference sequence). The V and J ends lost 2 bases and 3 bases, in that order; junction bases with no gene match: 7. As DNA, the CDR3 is TGTGCCAGCAGCTTACCTTGGGGGACAGGGGGCGAAGAGACCCAGTACTTC. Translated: CASSLPWGTGGEETQYF.

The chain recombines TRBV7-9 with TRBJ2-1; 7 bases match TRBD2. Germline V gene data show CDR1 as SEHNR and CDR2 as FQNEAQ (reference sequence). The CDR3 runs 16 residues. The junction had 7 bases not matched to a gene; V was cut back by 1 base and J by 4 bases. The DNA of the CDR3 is TGTGCCAGCAGCTTAGAAGGGGTCGGGGGGTACAATGAGCAGTTCTTC. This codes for CASSLEGVGGYNEQFF.

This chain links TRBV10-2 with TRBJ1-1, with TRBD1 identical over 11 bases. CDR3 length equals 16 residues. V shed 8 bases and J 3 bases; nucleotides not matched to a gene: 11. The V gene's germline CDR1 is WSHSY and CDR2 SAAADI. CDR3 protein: CASRNGPGQGDTEAFF. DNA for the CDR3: TGCGCCAGCCGAAATGGCCCGGGACAGGGGGACACTGAAGCTTTCTTT.

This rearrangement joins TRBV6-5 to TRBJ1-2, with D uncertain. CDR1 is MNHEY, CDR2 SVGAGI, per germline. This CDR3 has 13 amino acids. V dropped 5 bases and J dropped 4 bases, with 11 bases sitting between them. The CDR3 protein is CASSDAAAYGYTF. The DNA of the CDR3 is TGTGCCAGCAGTGATGCGGCGGCCTATGGCTACACCTTC.

The CDR3 DNA is TGTGCCAGCAGCGTGACAGTTTGGGGCACTGAAGCTTTCTTT. Protein sequence: CASSVTVWGTEAFF. The rearrangement joins TRBV6-5 to TRBJ1-1, with D perhaps matching TRBD1 (5 bases). CDR3 length: 14 amino acids. V was shortened by 6 bases and J by 4 bases, with 15 bases between the two germline ends. The germline gives CDR1 MNHEY, CDR2 SVGAGI.

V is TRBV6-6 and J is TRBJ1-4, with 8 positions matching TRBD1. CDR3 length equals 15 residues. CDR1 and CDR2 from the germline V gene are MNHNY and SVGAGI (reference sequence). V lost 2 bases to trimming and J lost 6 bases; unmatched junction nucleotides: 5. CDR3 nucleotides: TGTGCCAGCAGTTACGAGGACAGGGCTGATGAAAAACTGTTTTTT. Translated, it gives CASSYEDRADEKLFF.

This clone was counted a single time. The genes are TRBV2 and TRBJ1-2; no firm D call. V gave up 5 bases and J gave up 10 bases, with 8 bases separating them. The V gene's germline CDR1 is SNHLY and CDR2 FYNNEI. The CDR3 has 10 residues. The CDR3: CASSSDAYTF. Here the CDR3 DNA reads TGTGCCAGCAGTTCCGATGCCTACACCTTC.

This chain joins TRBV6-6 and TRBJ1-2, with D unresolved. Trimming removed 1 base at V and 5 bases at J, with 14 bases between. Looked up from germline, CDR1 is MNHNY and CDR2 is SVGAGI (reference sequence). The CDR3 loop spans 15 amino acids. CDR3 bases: TGTGCCAGCAGTTACTTGGGCAGGTGGGGATATGGCTACACCTTC. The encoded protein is CASSYLGRWGYGYTF.

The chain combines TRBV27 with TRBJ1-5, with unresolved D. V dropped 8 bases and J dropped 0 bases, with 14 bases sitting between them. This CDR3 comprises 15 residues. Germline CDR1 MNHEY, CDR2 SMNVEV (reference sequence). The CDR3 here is CASCSAAGSNQPQHF. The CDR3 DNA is TGTGCCAGCTGTTCAGCAGCCGGTAGCAATCAGCCCCAGCATTTT.

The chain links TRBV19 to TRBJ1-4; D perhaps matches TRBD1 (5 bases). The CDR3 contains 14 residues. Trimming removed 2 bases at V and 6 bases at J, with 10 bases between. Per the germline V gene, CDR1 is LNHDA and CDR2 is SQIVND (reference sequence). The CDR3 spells CASSITGGHEKLFF. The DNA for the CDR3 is TGTGCCAGTAGTATAACCGGGGGTCATGAAAAACTGTTTTTT. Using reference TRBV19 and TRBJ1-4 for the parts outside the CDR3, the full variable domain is DGGITQSPKYLFRKEGQNVTLSCEQNLNHDAMYWYRQDPGQGLRLIYYSQIVNDFQKGDIAEGYSVSREKKESFPLTVTSAQKNPTAFYLCASSITGGHEKLFFGSGTQLSVL.

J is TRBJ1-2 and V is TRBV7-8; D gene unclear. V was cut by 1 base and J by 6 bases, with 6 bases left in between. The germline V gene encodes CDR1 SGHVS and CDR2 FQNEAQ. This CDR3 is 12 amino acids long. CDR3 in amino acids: CASSLGADGYTF. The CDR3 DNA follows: TGTGCCAGCAGCTTAGGGGCGGATGGCTACACCTTC.

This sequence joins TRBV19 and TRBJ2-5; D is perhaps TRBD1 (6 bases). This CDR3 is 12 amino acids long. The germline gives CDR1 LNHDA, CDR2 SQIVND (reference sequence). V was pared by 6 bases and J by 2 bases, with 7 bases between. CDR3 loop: CASRQGQETQYF. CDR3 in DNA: TGTGCCAGTAGGCAGGGGCAAGAGACCCAGTACTTC. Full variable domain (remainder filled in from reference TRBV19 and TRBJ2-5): DGGITQSPKYLFRKEGQNVTLSCEQNLNHDAMYWYRQDPGQGLRLIYYSQIVNDFQKGDIAEGYSVSREKKESFPLTVTSAQKNPTAFYLCASRQGQETQYFGPGTRLLVL.

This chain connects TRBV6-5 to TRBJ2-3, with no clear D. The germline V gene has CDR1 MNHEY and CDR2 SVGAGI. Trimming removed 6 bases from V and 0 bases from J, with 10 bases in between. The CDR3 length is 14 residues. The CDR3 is CASRLRLSTDTQYF. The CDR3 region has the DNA TGTGCCAGCAGGCTCCGGTTGAGCACAGATACGCAGTATTTT.

CDR3 sequence: CASSLGAELFF. For the CDR3, the DNA is TGTGCCAGCAGCCTGGGGGCGGAGCTGTTTTTT. V is TRBV7-2 and J is TRBJ2-2; D might be TRBD1 (6 bases). This CDR3 has 11 residues. Germline CDR1 is SGHTA and CDR2 is FQGNSA. The V and J ends lost 5 bases and 10 bases respectively, with 8 bases between them.

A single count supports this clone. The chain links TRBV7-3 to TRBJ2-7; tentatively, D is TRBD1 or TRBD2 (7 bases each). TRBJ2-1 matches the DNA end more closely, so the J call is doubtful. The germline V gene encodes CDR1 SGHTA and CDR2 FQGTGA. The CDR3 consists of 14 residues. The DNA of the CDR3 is TGTGCCAGCAGCCTGAGCGGGGCAGGGGGGGAGCAGTTCTTC. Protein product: CASSLSGAGGEQFF.

The CDR3 DNA follows: TGCGCCAGCAGTGAGGCGGACAAACAAGAGACCCAGTACTTC. This sequence encodes CASSEADKQETQYF. The rearrangement links TRBV10-1 to TRBJ2-5; D possibly corresponds to TRBD1 (5 bases). The CDR3 spans 14 residues. Germline CDR1 WNHNN, CDR2 SYGVQD (reference sequence). Trimming took 2 bases from V and 2 from J, leaving 9 bases between them.

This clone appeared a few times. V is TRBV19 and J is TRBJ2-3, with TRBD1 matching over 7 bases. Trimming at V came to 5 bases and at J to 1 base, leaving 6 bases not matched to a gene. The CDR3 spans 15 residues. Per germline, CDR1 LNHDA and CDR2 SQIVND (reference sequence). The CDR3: CASSLQGTGTDTQYF. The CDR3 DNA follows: TGTGCCAGTAGTCTACAGGGGACGGGCACAGATACGCAGTATTTT.

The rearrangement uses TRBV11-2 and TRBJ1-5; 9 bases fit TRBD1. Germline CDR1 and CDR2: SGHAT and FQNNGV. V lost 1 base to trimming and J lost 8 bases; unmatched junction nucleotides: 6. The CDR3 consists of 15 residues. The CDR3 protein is CASSLAGQGPEPQHF. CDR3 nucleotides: TGTGCCAGCAGCTTAGCTGGACAGGGGCCGGAGCCCCAGCATTTT.

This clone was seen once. This chain's CDR3 is CASSRGQAPSEQYF. CDR3 DNA sequence: TGTGCCAGCAGCAGAGGACAGGCCCCGTCGGAGCAGTACTTC. The chain employs TRBV11-1 and TRBJ2-7; 7 bases are shared with TRBD1. Germline assignment: CDR1 SGHAT and CDR2 FQDESV (reference sequence). The CDR3 sequence is 14 residues long. Germline trimming cut 5 bases from V and 7 bases from J; bases unmatched to any gene: 11.